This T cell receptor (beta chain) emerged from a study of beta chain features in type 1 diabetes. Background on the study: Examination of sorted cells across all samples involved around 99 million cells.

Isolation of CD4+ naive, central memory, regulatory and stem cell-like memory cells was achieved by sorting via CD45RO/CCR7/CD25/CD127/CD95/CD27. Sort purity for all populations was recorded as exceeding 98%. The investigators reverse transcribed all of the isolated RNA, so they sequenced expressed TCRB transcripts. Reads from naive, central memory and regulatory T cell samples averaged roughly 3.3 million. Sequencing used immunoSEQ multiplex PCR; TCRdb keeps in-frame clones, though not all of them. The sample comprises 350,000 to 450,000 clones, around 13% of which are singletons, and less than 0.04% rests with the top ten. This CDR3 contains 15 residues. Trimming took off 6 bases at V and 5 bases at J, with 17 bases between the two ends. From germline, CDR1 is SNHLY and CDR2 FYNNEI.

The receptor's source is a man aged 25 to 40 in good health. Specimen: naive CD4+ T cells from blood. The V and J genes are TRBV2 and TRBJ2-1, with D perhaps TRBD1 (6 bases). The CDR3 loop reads CASSANRARNNEQFF. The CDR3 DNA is TGTGCCAGCAGCGCGAACAGGGCCAGGAACAATGAGCAGTTCTTC.